This T cell receptor beta chain came from a study of T cell responses to AZD1222 COVID-19 vaccine. Background on the study: Second-dose schedules of about 4 or about 12 weeks were combined. Study-level findings and limits: Repertoire sampling happened only post peak T cell response. Nearly half of the spike-specific TCRs reportedly recognize variant regions that carry no mutations. Distributed over spike, vaccine-associated CD4 TCRs predominated at 160-218 and 743-854.

As for this clone: Its antigen is as yet unknown.

TCRdb's table, derived via immunoSEQ multiplex PCR, lists solely in-frame clones and lacks some. Seen here are more than 85,000 clones, approximately 90% observed once, and the top ten hold roughly 7.5%. CDR3 length: 13 residues. J was trimmed by 8 bases and V by 4 bases; bases with no gene match: 2. CDR1 and CDR2 (germline): SGHNT, YYREEE (reference sequence). This TCR was sampled from an adult in good health. This specimen consisted of peripheral blood, obtained on day 0 of AZD1222 vaccination. The rearrangement joins TRBV5-4 to TRBJ1-4, with 10 bases fitting TRBD1. CDR3 amino acids: CASSGQGEEKLFF. The CDR3 DNA is TGTGCCAGCAGCGGACAGGGGGAGGAAAAACTGTTTTTT.